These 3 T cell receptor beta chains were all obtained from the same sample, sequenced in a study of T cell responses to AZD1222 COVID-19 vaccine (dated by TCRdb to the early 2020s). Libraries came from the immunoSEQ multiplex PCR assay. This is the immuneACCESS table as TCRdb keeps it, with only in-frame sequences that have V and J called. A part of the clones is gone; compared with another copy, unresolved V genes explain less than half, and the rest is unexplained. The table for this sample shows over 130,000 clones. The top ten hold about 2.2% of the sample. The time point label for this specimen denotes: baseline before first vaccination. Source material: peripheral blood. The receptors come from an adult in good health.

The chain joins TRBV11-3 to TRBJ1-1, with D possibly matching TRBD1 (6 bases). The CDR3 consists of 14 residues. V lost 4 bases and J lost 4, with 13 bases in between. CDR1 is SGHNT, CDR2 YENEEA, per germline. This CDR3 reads CASSWPGAATEAFF. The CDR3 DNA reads TGTGCCAGCAGCTGGCCGGGGGCGGCCACTGAAGCTTTCTTT.

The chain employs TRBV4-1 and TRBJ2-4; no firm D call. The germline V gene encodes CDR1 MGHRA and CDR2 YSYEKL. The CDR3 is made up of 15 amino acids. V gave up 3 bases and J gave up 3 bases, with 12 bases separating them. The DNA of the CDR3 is TGCGCCAGCAGCCAGGGTCCGTTCGGCAAAAACATTCAGTACTTC. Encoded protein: CASSQGPFGKNIQYF.

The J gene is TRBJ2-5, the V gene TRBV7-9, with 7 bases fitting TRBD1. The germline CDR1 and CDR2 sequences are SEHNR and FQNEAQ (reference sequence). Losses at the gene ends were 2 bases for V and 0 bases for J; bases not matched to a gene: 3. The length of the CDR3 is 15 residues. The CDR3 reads CASSLRQGNQETQYF. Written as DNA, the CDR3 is TGTGCCAGCAGCTTAAGACAGGGTAACCAAGAGACCCAGTACTTC.